A selection of T cell receptor beta chains follows, all from one sample in a study of T cell changes during pregnancy in multiple sclerosis. The data were produced by immunoSEQ multiplex PCR, yet TCRdb's version contains in-frame clones alone and is incomplete. The sample records tens of thousands of clones, nearly 95% being singletons. The source material was CD4+ T cells from peripheral blood mononuclear cells, sampled after pregnancy. All receptors derive from a female donor with multiple sclerosis, enrolled in a pregnancy study. Each CDR3 is given with its conserved first and last residue. Each record gives: clone size, J gene, D gene, V gene, CDR3 DNA, CDR3 protein. D genes are given only for firm matches. Clone size is given for some rows only: seen once, a few or many times, or a class if the clone is expanded.

>NA|TRBJ1-4|NA|TRBV7-6
TGTGCCAGCAGCTTAAACGGACCGGGAGGCAATGAAAAACTGTTTTTT
CASSLNGPGGNEKLFF
>NA|TRBJ1-6|NA|TRBV6-5
TGTGCCAGCAGTTACAAGCCAAGCTCCTATAATTCACCCCTCCACTTT
CASSYKPSSYNSPLHF
>NA|TRBJ2-1|NA|TRBV19
TGTGCCAGTAGTCATTGGGGGGGGCAGAATGAGCAGTTCTTC
CASSHWGGQNEQFF
>NA|TRBJ2-7|NA|TRBV6-1
TGTGCCAGCAGTCGATTCCTCAGGTCAGACGAGCAGTACTTC
CASSRFLRSDEQYF
>NA|TRBJ2-2|NA|TRBV18
TGTGCCAGCTCACCACCTGCGGGTGCGGTGTTTTTT
CASSPPAGAVFF
>NA|TRBJ2-7|TRBD1|TRBV27
TGTGCCAGCAGTTTCTTTCCCCCGGGACAGCTTTCCTACGAGCAGTACTTC
CASSFFPPGQLSYEQYF
>NA|TRBJ1-5|NA|TRBV28
TGTGCCAGCAGTTTAGTGAGGATTGTCAATCAGCCCCAGCATTTT
CASSLVRIVNQPQHF
>NA|TRBJ2-3|NA|TRBV15
TGTGCCACCAATAACAGGGGCACAGATACGCAGTATTTT
CATNNRGTDTQYF
>NA|TRBJ1-1|NA|TRBV27
TGTGCCAGCAGTTTGGAAGGGGGTGGTACTGAAGCTTTCTTT
CASSLEGGGTEAFF
>NA|TRBJ2-2|NA|TRBV11-2
TGTGCCAGCAGACCCCGGGCGGGGAGAAGAGGAACCGGGGAGCTGTTTTTT
CASRPRAGRRGTGELFF
>NA|TRBJ2-5|TRBD2|TRBV10-3
TGTGCCACCGGGCGGGGGTCTCAAGAGACCCAGTACTTC
CATGRGSQETQYF
>NA|TRBJ2-2|NA|TRBV4-2
TGTGCCAGCAGCCAACCCAGGGGTTTCGGGGAGCTGTTTTTT
CASSQPRGFGELFF
>NA|TRBJ1-2|NA|TRBV6-5
TGTGCCAGCAGTTACTCTCCTAGTCCGAATGGCGGCTACACCTTC
CASSYSPSPNGGYTF
>NA|TRBJ1-5|NA|TRBV6-1
TGTGCCAGCAGTGAACCGAGAAGCAATCAGCCCCAGCATTTT
CASSEPRSNQPQHF
>NA|TRBJ2-3|TRBD2|TRBV6-1
TGTGCCAGCAGTGAGAAAAGGGGAGGGAGCACAGATACGCAGTATTTT
CASSEKRGGSTDTQYF
>NA|TRBJ2-1|TRBD1|TRBV5-1
TGCGCCAGCAGCTCGGGACAGCTGAGCTCCTACAATGAGCAGTTCTTC
CASSSGQLSSYNEQFF
>NA|TRBJ1-1|NA|TRBV19
TGTGCCAGTAGTATGGGCGGGTCCACTGAAGCTTTCTTT
CASSMGGSTEAFF
>NA|TRBJ1-2|NA|TRBV28
TGTGCCAGCAGTTGGACACCCAACTATGGCTACACCTTC
CASSWTPNYGYTF
>NA|TRBJ2-7|TRBD2|TRBV28
TGTGCCAGCAGCAGAAGTGGGCTAGCGGGAGGAGTCGAGCAGTACTTC
CASSRSGLAGGVEQYF
>once|TRBJ1-2|NA|TRBV5-1
TGCGCCAGCAGCTTGGTGCCAGGGCCCGACTATGGCTACACCTTC
CASSLVPGPDYGYTF
>NA|TRBJ2-2|NA|TRBV5-1
TGCGCCAGCAGCTTGCTCCAGACGAACACCGGGGAGCTGTTTTTT
CASSLLQTNTGELFF
>once|TRBJ2-7|TRBD1|TRBV9
TGTGCCAGCAGCCCGCGCCCCGGGACAGGGACCCACGAGCAGTACTTC
CASSPRPGTGTHEQYF
>NA|TRBJ1-5|TRBD1|TRBV19
TGTGCCAGTAGTATAGTAGGGGTCTTGCGACAGGGGGCGAATCAGCCCCAGCATTTT
CASSIVGVLRQGANQPQHF
>NA|TRBJ2-1|TRBD2|TRBV5-1
TGCGCCAGCAGCGCAATAGCGGGAGGGCCCTACAATGAGCAGTTCTTC
CASSAIAGGPYNEQFF
>NA|TRBJ2-6|TRBD1|TRBV2
TGTGCCAGCAGGGACAGGAACTCTGGGGCCAACGTCCTGACTTTC
CASRDRNSGANVLTF
>NA|TRBJ2-7|TRBD1|TRBV6-1
TGTGCCAGCAGTGTCATGGACAGGGGCGAGCAGTACTTC
CASSVMDRGEQYF
>NA|TRBJ1-2|NA|TRBV6-4
TGTGCCAGCAGTTACGCCGGGCCCCCTCTACAGGGCCAGGGCTACACCTTC
CASSYAGPPLQGQGYTF
>NA|TRBJ2-7|TRBD2|TRBV5-1
TGCGCCAGCAGCCCGGGGGGTCTGCGGCTATACGAGCAGTACTTC
CASSPGGLRLYEQYF
>NA|TRBJ2-1|NA|TRBV11-1
TGTGCCAGCAGCTTAGCTAGTTCCTACAATGAGCAGTTCTTC
CASSLASSYNEQFF
>NA|TRBJ2-3|NA|TRBV5-4
TGTGCCAGCAGCTTGGTTGTGACTTCTAGCACAGATACGCAGTATTTT
CASSLVVTSSTDTQYF
>NA|TRBJ2-1|NA|TRBV5-4
TGTGCCAGCAGCCTCCCGGGATCTGAGCAGTTCTTC
CASSLPGSEQFF
>NA|TRBJ2-3|NA|TRBV10-2
TGCGCCAGCCTAGGAGGGTATAGCACAGATACGCAGTATTTT
CASLGGYSTDTQYF
>NA|TRBJ1-3|TRBD1|TRBV28
TGTGCCAGCAGCCTCGTTCCGGGACAGAGAGGAAACACCATATATTTT
CASSLVPGQRGNTIYF
>NA|TRBJ1-1|NA|TRBV2
TGTGCCAGCATTCTGAGGGGGACACAAAGGAACACTGAAGCTTTCTTT
CASILRGTQRNTEAFF
>NA|TRBJ2-2|NA|TRBV6-5
TGTGCCATTAGGACTACCGGGGAGCTGTTTTTT
CAIRTTGELFF
>NA|TRBJ2-7|TRBD1|TRBV7-9
TGTGCCAGCAGCTTCCGGGACAGGGCCTCCTTC
CASSFRDRASF
>NA|TRBJ1-1|NA|TRBV7-9
TGTGCCAGCAGCTTAGCGGGGGCACGGACTGAAGCTTTCTTT
CASSLAGARTEAFF
>once|TRBJ2-5|NA|TRBV28
TGTGCCAGCAGTTTATTAAGCCGCCAAGAGACCCAGTACTTC
CASSLLSRQETQYF
>once|TRBJ1-2|TRBD1|TRBV19
TGTGCCAGTAGTTCAGGCGCAGGGGGCAGAGGCTACACCTTC
CASSSGAGGRGYTF
>NA|TRBJ2-3|TRBD2|TRBV2
TGTGCCAGCAGACGACTAGCGGGAGGGTTCACAGATACGCAGTATTTT
CASRRLAGGFTDTQYF
>NA|TRBJ2-7|TRBD1|TRBV28
TGTGCCAGCAGCCTTTTCCGCCCGGGACAGGGGCCCAGGGTTGGTGTGCAGTACTTC
CASSLFRPGQGPRVGVQYF
>NA|TRBJ2-1|NA|TRBV10-3
TGTGCCATCAGATCGGGGCAGGGGTCGTATGAGCAGTTCTTC
CAIRSGQGSYEQFF
>NA|TRBJ2-1|TRBD2|TRBV5-5
TGTGCCAGCAGCTTATTGGGATCTCAAGCGGGATCCTACAATGAGCAGTTCTTC
CASSLLGSQAGSYNEQFF
>NA|TRBJ2-7|TRBD2|TRBV11-2
TGTGCCAGCAGCTTTAGGACTAGCGGGAGCCGTTCCTACGAGCAGTACTTC
CASSFRTSGSRSYEQYF
>NA|TRBJ1-1|NA|TRBV15
TGTGCCACCAGCAGAGATCCGGGGAACACTGAAGCTTTCTTT
CATSRDPGNTEAFF
>NA|TRBJ2-1|TRBD2|TRBV7-7
TGTGCTAGCTCACTAGCGGGAGGGCATGAGCAGTTCTTC
CASSLAGGHEQFF
>NA|TRBJ2-6|NA|TRBV5-8
TGTGCCAGCAGCTTGGCGGTCGCAGGGGCCAACGTCCTGACTTTC
CASSLAVAGANVLTF
>NA|TRBJ2-1|NA|TRBV7-2
TGTGCCAGCAGGGGCCTCGATGAGCAGTTCTTC
CASRGLDEQFF
>NA|TRBJ1-3|NA|TRBV15
TGTGCCACCAGCAGAGACTCGACAGTCTCTGGAAACACCATATATTTT
CATSRDSTVSGNTIYF
>few|TRBJ2-7|NA|TRBV28
TGTGCCAGCAGGGGAACAGGGTTCTACGAGCAGTACTTC
CASRGTGFYEQYF
>NA|TRBJ2-2|TRBD2|TRBV7-2
TGTGCCAGCAGCTTAGGGGGGACTAGCGGGGTTTTAACCGGGGAGCTGTTTTTT
CASSLGGTSGVLTGELFF
>NA|TRBJ2-7|NA|TRBV5-4
TGTGCCAGCAGCTTGGCCCAATTTCCATTCGGGGGCGAGCAGTACTTC
CASSLAQFPFGGEQYF
>NA|TRBJ1-2|TRBD1|TRBV28
TGTGCCAGCAGAACAGGGGGATCTGGCTATGGCTACACCTTC
CASRTGGSGYGYTF
>NA|TRBJ2-3|NA|TRBV28
TGTGCCAGCAGTTTGAGGGTTCCAGATACGCAGTATTTT
CASSLRVPDTQYF
>NA|TRBJ2-2|NA|TRBV25-1
TGTGCCAGCAGTGAACCCCGACTCGAGAACACCGGGGAGCTGTTTTTT
CASSEPRLENTGELFF
>once|TRBJ2-7|NA|TRBV11-2
TGTGCCAGCAGCGTAAGGGAGCCCAGCTCCTACGAGCAGTACTTC
CASSVREPSSYEQYF
>NA|TRBJ2-1|TRBD2|TRBV6-1
TGTGCCAGCAGTTCAATTAGCGGGAGGGCCGGGTTGCTCTTC
CASSSISGRAGLLF
>NA|TRBJ2-3|NA|TRBV28
TGTGCCAGCAGTAGGGGGGGACTACGGGGAAGTACGCAGTATTTT
CASSRGGLRGSTQYF
>NA|TRBJ2-6|TRBD1|TRBV19
TGTGCCAGTAGCCGGGACAGGGGAACCTCTGGGGCCAACGTCCTGACTTTC
CASSRDRGTSGANVLTF
>NA|TRBJ1-1|TRBD1|TRBV5-4
TGTGCCAGCAGCGCGGGACAGGGGGCGTGGAACACTGAAGCTTTCTTT
CASSAGQGAWNTEAFF